The 26 T cell receptor beta chains below come from one sample, sequenced in a study of response to subunit inactivated influenza vaccine. TCRdb re-called the RT-PCR reads with MiXCR, one entry per CDR3 protein. The profile shows roughly 170,000 distinct CDR3 sequences, around 9.2% of them singletons. The sample here was non-naive T cells sorted from PBMCs, taken on the day of vaccination. These receptors originate from a man aged 50-60 years who received an inactivated influenza vaccine.

J is TRBJ2-1 and V is TRBV9, with 8 positions matching TRBD2. CDR3 length: 14 residues. V was pared by 3 bases and J by 7 bases, with 6 bases of the junction left unmatched. CDR1 and CDR2 from the germline V gene are SGDLS and YYNGEE. The CDR3 reads CASSASGLLNEQFF. The CDR3 DNA is TGTGCCAGCAGCGCTAGCGGGCTATTGAATGAGCAGTTCTTC.

This clonotype occurred a few times. The chain links TRBV27 to TRBJ2-2; 7 bases match TRBD1. Germline V gives CDR1 MNHEY, CDR2 SMNVEV (reference sequence). The CDR3 loop spans 15 amino acids. With V trimmed by 6 bases and J by 3 bases, 7 bases remained unmatched. CDR3 in DNA: TGTGCCAGCAGCAAGGGGGCACTTGACACCGGGGAGCTGTTTTTT. Its protein product is CASSKGALDTGELFF.

This clonotype occurred a few times. This chain joins TRBV20-1 and TRBJ2-5; 12 positions agree with TRBD2. After removal of 4 bases from V and 5 bases from J, the junction contained 8 bases not matched to a gene. Germline loops: CDR1 DFQATT, CDR2 SNEGSKA (reference sequence). The CDR3 runs to 15 residues. The CDR3 nucleotides read TGCAGTGCTACCCGACTAGCGGGAGATTCTGAGACCCAGTACTTC. Protein: CSATRLAGDSETQYF.

This clonotype showed up just a few times. The V gene is TRBV7-9, the J gene TRBJ2-1; 9 bases line up with TRBD1. The CDR3 runs to 14 residues. Germline-derived CDR1 and CDR2 are SEHNR and FQNEAQ (reference sequence). Losses at the gene ends were 4 bases for V and 8 bases for J; bases not matched to a gene: 6. The CDR3 DNA reads as TGTGCCAGCAGCTCGACAGGGGGTAGCGATGAGCAGTTCTTC. This translates into CASSSTGGSDEQFF.

This clonotype was observed a handful of times. J is TRBJ2-2 and V is TRBV5-5; no clear D. V shed 2 bases and J shed 3 bases, with 11 bases lying between them. CDR1 and CDR2 from the germline V gene are SGHKS and YYEKEE (reference sequence). This CDR3 comprises 15 residues. The CDR3 spells CASSLDILYTGELFF. CDR3 coding DNA: TGTGCCAGCAGCTTAGATATTTTGTACACCGGGGAGCTGTTTTTT.

This chain joins TRBV20-1 and TRBJ2-1; D call uncertain. CDR1 DFQATT and CDR2 SNEGSKA come from the germline V gene (reference sequence). This CDR3 is 13 amino acids long. With 0 bases removed from V and 5 bases from J, the gap between germline ends came to 8 bases. DNA of the CDR3: TGCAGTGCTAGAGACCCATCTAACAATGAGCAGTTCTTC. Encoded protein: CSARDPSNNEQFF.

The table lists this clonotype with many counts. V and J are TRBV5-1 and TRBJ2-7; possible D gene TRBD2, 5 bases. V gave up 2 bases and J gave up 0 bases, with 9 bases separating them. Germline values: CDR1 SGHRS, CDR2 YFSETQ. CDR3 size: 14 residues. The CDR3 reads CASSLGGYSYEQYF. Here the CDR3 DNA reads TGCGCCAGCAGCTTAGGCGGGTACTCCTACGAGCAGTACTTC.

This clonotype was detected ten times or more. V gene TRBV7-3 combines with J gene TRBJ2-1; D is uncertain. The CDR3 is 14 amino acids. Trimming took 2 bases from V and 5 from J, leaving 10 bases between them. Germline assignment: CDR1 SGHTA and CDR2 FQGTGA. The CDR3 nucleotides read TGTGCCAGCAGCTTATACAGAGAGAACAATGAGCAGTTCTTC. Amino acid sequence: CASSLYRENNEQFF.

This clonotype was recorded many times. The chain links TRBV29-1 to TRBJ2-5; 7 bases are shared with TRBD1. CDR1 is SQVTM, CDR2 ANQGSEA, per germline. With V trimmed by 3 bases and J by 10 bases, 2 bases remained unmatched. The CDR3 is made up of 10 amino acids. The CDR3, as DNA: TGCAGCGTTGACAGGGGGATCCAGTACTTC. The encoded protein is CSVDRGIQYF. The variable domain in full, with the rest retrieved from reference TRBV29-1 and TRBJ2-5, is SAVISQKPSRDICQRGTSLTIQCQVDSQVTMMFWYRQQPGQSLTLIATANQGSEATYESGFVIDKFPISRPNLTFSTLTVSNMSPEDSSIYLCSVDRGIQYFGPGTRLLVL.

This clonotype was counted only a few times. The chain joins TRBV6-1 to TRBJ1-1; 7 bases are a match to TRBD1. The germline gives CDR1 MNHNS, CDR2 SASEGT. CDR3 size: 13 residues. The V gene end was trimmed by 6 bases and the J gene end by 4 bases; junction bases not matched to a gene: 5. CDR3 in amino acids: CASSLGQLTEAFF. The DNA of the CDR3 is TGTGCCAGCAGCCTGGGACAGCTCACTGAAGCTTTCTTT.

This clonotype was seen a few times. The chain joins TRBV11-2 to TRBJ1-6; D gene unclear. V gave up 2 bases and J gave up 6 bases, with 8 bases separating them. Germline assignment: CDR1 SGHAT and CDR2 FQNNGV. The CDR3 length is 14 residues. The CDR3 DNA sequence: TGTGCCAGCAGCTTAAACGGCCCTAATTCACCCCTCCACTTT. Residues: CASSLNGPNSPLHF.

This clonotype was recorded a few times. V gene TRBV2 combines with J gene TRBJ2-5, with TRBD1 as a possible D gene (5 bases). Germline CDR1 and CDR2: SNHLY and FYNNEI. The CDR3 contains 13 residues. V lost 1 base and J 5 bases, leaving 8 bases between the germline ends. In nucleotides, the CDR3 is TGTGCCAGCAGTGAAGGGGGCGAGGAGACCCAGTACTTC. This gives the protein CASSEGGEETQYF.

This clonotype was recorded at least ten times. As DNA, the CDR3 is TGTGCCAGCAGCCTTTTTGAACCTAGGGACACTGAAGCTTTCTTT. This translates into CASSLFEPRDTEAFF. The chain recombines TRBV12-3 or TRBV12-4 with TRBJ1-1; D uncertain. V was cut by 6 bases and J by 3 bases, with 17 bases left in between. The CDR3 length is 15 residues.

In this sample, this clonotype turned up many times. V gene TRBV11-2 combines with J gene TRBJ2-1, with 11 positions matching TRBD2. Per germline, CDR1 SGHAT and CDR2 FQNNGV. Trimming took 3 bases from V and 4 from J; bases not matched to a gene: 2. The CDR3 length is 15 residues. The CDR3, as DNA: TGTGCCAGCAGCTTGGGACTAGCGGTTTACAATGAGCAGTTCTTC. Protein: CASSLGLAVYNEQFF.

The chain couples TRBV3-1 to TRBJ2-2; D may be TRBD1 (8 bases). In germline, CDR1 is LGHDT, CDR2 YNNKEL (reference sequence). The CDR3 has 15 amino acids. V shed 5 bases and J shed 6 bases, with 16 bases lying between them. The CDR3 here is CASSSNTGGAGELFF. The CDR3 coding sequence is TGTGCCAGCAGCTCAAACACAGGGGGGGCCGGGGAGCTGTTTTTT. The full variable domain, rest sourced from reference TRBV3-1 and TRBJ2-2, is DTAVSQTPKYLVTQMGNDKSIKCEQNLGHDTMYWYKQDSKKFLKIMFSYNNKELIINETVPNRFSPKSPDKAHLNLHINSLELGDSAVYFCASSSNTGGAGELFFGEGSRLTVL.

This clonotype was found a few times. The chain couples TRBV7-2 to TRBJ2-3; possible D gene TRBD2, 6 bases. CDR3 length equals 17 residues. The V end was cut by 4 bases, the J end by 1 base, with 18 bases between. Germline lookup yields CDR1 SGHTA and CDR2 FQGNSA. The CDR3 DNA reads TGTGCCAGCAGCTCGCCTGCTAGCGTGGGGGGCACAGATACGCAGTATTTT. Translating gives CASSSPASVGGTDTQYF. The full variable domain, completed using reference TRBV7-2 and TRBJ2-3, is GAGVSQSPSNKVTEKGKDVELRCDPISGHTALYWYRQSLGQGLEFLIYFQGNSAPDKSGLPSDRFSAERTGGSVSTLTIQRTQQEDSAVYLCASSSPASVGGTDTQYFGPGTRLTVL.

The table lists this clonotype with many counts. This chain links TRBV6-1 with TRBJ1-2; D unresolved. Germline lookup yields CDR1 MNHNS and CDR2 SASEGT. Between the trimmed V and J ends, which lost 4 bases and 4 bases, there was a span of 13 bases. The CDR3 is 14 residues long. CDR3 bases: TGTGCCAGCAGTGTCGGTGGGTCCACCTATGGCTACACCTTC. It codes for CASSVGGSTYGYTF.

J is TRBJ2-6 and V is TRBV2; D possibly uses TRBD1 or TRBD2 (5 bases each). V was trimmed by 6 bases and J by 1 base, leaving 25 bases between them. From germline, CDR1 is SNHLY and CDR2 FYNNEI. This CDR3 has 20 amino acids. The CDR3 region has the DNA TGTGCCAGCAGCGATCTCTTCACGACAGACGGGGATTCTGGGGCCAACGTCCTGACTTTC. Translation: CASSDLFTTDGDSGANVLTF.

The genes are TRBV7-2 and TRBJ2-2; D unclear. Germline loops: CDR1 SGHTA, CDR2 FQGNSA. This CDR3 spans 12 amino acids. The V end lost 7 bases, the J end lost 8 bases, and 11 bases lay between the germline ends. DNA of the CDR3: TGTGCCAGCAACCTTAGATCTGGGGAGCTGTTTTTT. Translated: CASNLRSGELFF.

This clonotype was found a few times. The chain links TRBV28 to TRBJ1-3; maybe TRBD1 (5 bases). The CDR3 length is 15 residues. From germline, CDR1 is MDHEN and CDR2 SYDVKM. Trimming removed 2 bases from V and 0 bases from J, with 8 bases in between. The CDR3 region has the DNA TGTGCCAGCAGTTTAGCCAGGGTCTCTGGAAACACCATATATTTT. Translated: CASSLARVSGNTIYF.

The table lists this clonotype with many counts. The chain employs TRBV7-9 and TRBJ1-1, with no clear D. There are 14 residues in the CDR3. V was clipped by 1 base and J by 6 bases, with 12 bases between them. From germline, CDR1 is SEHNR and CDR2 FQNEAQ (reference sequence). CDR3 sequence: CASSLGSRVAEAFF. The CDR3 nucleotides are TGTGCCAGCAGCTTAGGTTCAAGGGTGGCTGAAGCTTTCTTT. Variable domain in full (rest from reference TRBV7-9 and TRBJ1-1): DTGVSQNPRHKITKRGQNVTFRCDPISEHNRLYWYRQTLGQGPEFLTYFQNEAQLEKSRLLSDRFSAERPKGSFSTLEIQRTEQGDSAMYLCASSLGSRVAEAFFGQGTRLTVV.

V is TRBV5-1 and J is TRBJ2-3; tentative D call: TRBD1 (5 bases). The CDR3 sequence is 15 residues long. Trimming left V 3 bases short and J 5 bases short, with 16 bases between. The germline V gene has CDR1 SGHRS and CDR2 YFSETQ. Here the CDR3 reads CASSWQRGSVDTQYF. CDR3 DNA: TGCGCCAGCAGCTGGCAAAGGGGTTCGGTAGATACGCAGTATTTT.

At least ten counts were recorded for this clonotype. The DNA for the CDR3 is TGTGCCAGCAGCTTTAGGGAGAACAGGCCGAGCTCCTACGAGCAGTACTTC. This translates into CASSFRENRPSSYEQYF. The chain joins TRBV7-9 to TRBJ2-7; D possibly matches TRBD1 or TRBD2 (5 bases each). The germline CDR1 and CDR2 sequences are SEHNR and FQNEAQ (reference sequence). CDR3 size: 17 residues. The V and J ends lost 3 bases and 0 bases respectively, with 18 bases between them.

This clonotype was counted many times. This chain links TRBV7-2 with TRBJ1-3; D unclear. Trimming stripped 1 base from V and 4 bases from J, with 11 bases between. The CDR3 consists of 15 residues. Germline V gene sequence: CDR1 SGHTA, CDR2 FQGNSA. CDR3 DNA sequence: TGTGCCAGCAGCTTAGAAGTGGGCAACGGAAACACCATATATTTT. Protein: CASSLEVGNGNTIYF.

The sample holds a few counts of this clonotype. This rearrangement joins TRBV11-2 to TRBJ2-7, with D perhaps TRBD1 (5 bases). Germline CDR1 and CDR2: SGHAT and FQNNGV. This CDR3 has 14 residues. V lost 0 bases and J 5 bases, leaving 11 bases between the germline ends. The CDR3 sequence is CASSLDGRQHEQYF. CDR3 DNA sequence: TGTGCCAGCAGCTTAGATGGACGACAGCACGAGCAGTACTTC.

As for this clonotype: The limits of the CDR3 on the DNA are not certain, so only TCRdb's listed CDR3 is given. This chain joins TRBV20-1 and TRBJ2-5; TRBD2 is the table's D call, not checked against the DNA. Including both end residues, the CDR3 is 19 amino acids long. Germline CDR1 is DFQATT and CDR2 is SNEGSKA (reference sequence). CDR3 sequence: CSAFGTDLEREFFGETQYF.